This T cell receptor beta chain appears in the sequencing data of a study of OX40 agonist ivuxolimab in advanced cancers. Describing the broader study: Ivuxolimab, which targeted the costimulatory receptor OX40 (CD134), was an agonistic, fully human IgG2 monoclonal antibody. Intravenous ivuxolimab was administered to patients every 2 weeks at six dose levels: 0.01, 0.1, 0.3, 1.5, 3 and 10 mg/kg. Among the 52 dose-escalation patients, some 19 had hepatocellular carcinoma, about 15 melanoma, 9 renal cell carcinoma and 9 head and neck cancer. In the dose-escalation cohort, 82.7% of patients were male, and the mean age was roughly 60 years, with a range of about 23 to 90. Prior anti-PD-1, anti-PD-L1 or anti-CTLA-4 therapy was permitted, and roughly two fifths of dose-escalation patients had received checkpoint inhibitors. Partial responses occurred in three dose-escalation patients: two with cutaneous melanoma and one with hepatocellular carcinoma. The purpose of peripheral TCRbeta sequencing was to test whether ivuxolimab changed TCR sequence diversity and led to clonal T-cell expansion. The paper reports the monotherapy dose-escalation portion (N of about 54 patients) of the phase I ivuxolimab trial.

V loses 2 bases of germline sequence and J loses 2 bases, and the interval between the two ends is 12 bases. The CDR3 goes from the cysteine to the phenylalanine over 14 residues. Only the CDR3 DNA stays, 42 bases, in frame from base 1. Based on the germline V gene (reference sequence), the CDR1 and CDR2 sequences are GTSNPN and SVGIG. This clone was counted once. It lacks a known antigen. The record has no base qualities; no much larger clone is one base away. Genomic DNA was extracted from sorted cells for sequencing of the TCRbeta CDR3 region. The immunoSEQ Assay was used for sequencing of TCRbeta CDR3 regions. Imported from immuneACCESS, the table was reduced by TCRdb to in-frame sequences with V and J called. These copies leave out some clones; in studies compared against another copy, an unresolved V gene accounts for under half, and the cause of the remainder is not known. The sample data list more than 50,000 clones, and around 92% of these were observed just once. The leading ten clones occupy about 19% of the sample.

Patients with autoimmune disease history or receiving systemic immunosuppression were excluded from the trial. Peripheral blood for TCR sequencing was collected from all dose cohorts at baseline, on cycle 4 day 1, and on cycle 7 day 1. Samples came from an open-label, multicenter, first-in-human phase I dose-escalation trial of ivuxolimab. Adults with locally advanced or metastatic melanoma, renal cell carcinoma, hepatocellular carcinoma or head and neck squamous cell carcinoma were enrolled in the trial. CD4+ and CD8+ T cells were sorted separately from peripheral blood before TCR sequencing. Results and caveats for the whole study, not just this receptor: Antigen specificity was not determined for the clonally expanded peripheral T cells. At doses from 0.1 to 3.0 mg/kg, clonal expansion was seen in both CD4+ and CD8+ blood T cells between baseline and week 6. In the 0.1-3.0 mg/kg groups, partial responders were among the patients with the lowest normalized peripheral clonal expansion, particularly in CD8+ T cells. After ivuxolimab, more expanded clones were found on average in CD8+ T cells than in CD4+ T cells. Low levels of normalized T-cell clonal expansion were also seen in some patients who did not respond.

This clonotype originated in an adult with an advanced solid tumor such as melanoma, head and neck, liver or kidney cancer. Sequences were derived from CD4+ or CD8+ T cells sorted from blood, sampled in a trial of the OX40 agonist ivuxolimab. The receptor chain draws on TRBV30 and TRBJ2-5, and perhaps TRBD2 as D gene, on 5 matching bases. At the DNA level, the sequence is TGTGCCTGGAGTTTTATAGGAGGACAAGAGACCCAGTACTTC. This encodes CAWSFIGGQETQYF.